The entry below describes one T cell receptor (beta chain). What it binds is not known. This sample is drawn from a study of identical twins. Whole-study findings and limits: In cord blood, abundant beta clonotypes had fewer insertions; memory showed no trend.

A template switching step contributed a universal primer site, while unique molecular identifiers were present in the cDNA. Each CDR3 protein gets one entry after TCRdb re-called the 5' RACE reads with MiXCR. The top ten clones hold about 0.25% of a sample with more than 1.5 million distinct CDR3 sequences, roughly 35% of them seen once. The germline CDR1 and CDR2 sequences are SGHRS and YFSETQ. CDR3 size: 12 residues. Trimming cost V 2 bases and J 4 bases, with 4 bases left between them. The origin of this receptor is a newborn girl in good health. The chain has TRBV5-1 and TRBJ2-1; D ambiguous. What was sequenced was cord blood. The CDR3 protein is CASSFMYNEQFF. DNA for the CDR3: TGCGCCAGCAGCTTTATGTACAATGAGCAGTTCTTC.